These T cell receptor beta chains were read from a single sample in a study of shared clonotypes between healthy human individuals. TCRdb keeps only in-frame clones here, not all; method: immunoSEQ multiplex PCR. Found here are approximately 1,000,000 clones, approximately 77% of them singletons; the top ten hold 0.89%. The material sequenced was memory CD4+ T cells from PBMCs. Receptors were obtained from a man aged 18 to 30 in good health. Some clones in this sample may be carry-over from other donors' samples. The CDR3 runs from the conserved cysteine through the conserved F or W. The D gene is left open where the match is weak. Expanded clones get a size class; other rows say once, few or many, or leave the size out.

J gene,D gene,V gene,clone size,CDR3 protein,CDR3 DNA
TRBJ2-1,TRBD1,TRBV5-1,once,CASSLTGGSYNEQFF,TGCGCCAGCAGCCTGACAGGGGGCTCCTACAATGAGCAGTTCTTC
TRBJ2-6,-,TRBV4-1,many,CASSHGGDSGANVLTF,TGCGCCAGCAGCCACGGAGGGGACTCTGGGGCCAACGTCCTGACTTTC
TRBJ2-1,TRBD2,TRBV6-6,-,CASPKTLAEWGNEQFF,TGTGCCAGCCCCAAAACGCTAGCGGAGTGGGGGAATGAGCAGTTCTTC
TRBJ1-2,-,TRBV20-1,few,CSAKTVGGYTF,TGCAGTGCAAAGACAGTAGGGGGCTACACCTTC
TRBJ1-2,TRBD1,TRBV10-3,-,CATYTRTGEGYTF,TGTGCCACCTACACCAGGACAGGCGAGGGCTACACCTTC
TRBJ2-2,-,TRBV6-1,-,CASSELKRAANTGELFF,TGTGCCAGCAGTGAATTGAAGCGGGCGGCCAACACCGGGGAGCTGTTTTTT
TRBJ2-3,-,TRBV28,-,CASSLVLGRTTDTQYF,TGTGCCAGCAGTTTAGTTCTGGGCCGAACCACAGATACGCAGTATTTT
TRBJ2-5,-,TRBV4-2,-,CASSQPEGGFRETQYF,TGTGCCAGCAGCCAACCCGAGGGGGGGTTCCGGGAGACCCAGTACTTC
TRBJ2-3,TRBD1,TRBV27,few,CASSWGQGRPGTQYF,TGTGCCAGCAGTTGGGGACAGGGGAGACCAGGGACGCAGTATTTT
TRBJ1-5,TRBD1,TRBV2,-,CASKKGQGTQPQHF,TGTGCCAGCAAAAAGGGACAGGGCACTCAGCCCCAGCATTTT
TRBJ1-2,TRBD1,TRBV5-1,-,CASSLDQGARDGYTF,TGCGCCAGCAGCTTGGATCAGGGGGCGCGGGATGGCTACACCTTC
TRBJ2-5,-,TRBV4-2,-,CASSQQKATQETQYF,TGTGCCAGCAGCCAACAAAAGGCTACTCAAGAGACCCAGTACTTC
TRBJ1-4,-,TRBV6-5,-,CASSYSGEKLFF,TGTGCCAGCAGTTACTCTGGTGAAAAACTGTTTTTT
TRBJ2-2,TRBD1,TRBV15,-,CATSTVTGGALGELFF,TGTGCCACCAGCACGGTGACAGGGGGCGCGTTAGGGGAGCTGTTTTTT
TRBJ2-1,-,TRBV4-2,-,CASSQASYNEQFF,TGTGCCAGCAGCCAAGCTTCCTACAATGAGCAGTTCTTC
TRBJ1-1,-,TRBV6-5,-,CASSYSRGSVAFF,TGTGCCAGCAGTTACTCGAGGGGATCTGTGGCTTTCTTT
TRBJ2-7,-,TRBV19,once,CASSTTLSGYEQYF,TGTGCCAGTAGTACAACCCTTAGCGGCTACGAGCAGTACTTC
TRBJ1-5,-,TRBV19,-,CASSLRHPYSNQPQHF,TGTGCCAGTAGTCTCCGACACCCGTATAGCAATCAGCCCCAGCATTTT
TRBJ2-5,-,TRBV7-9,-,CASRENPQETQYF,TGTGCCAGCAGGGAAAACCCCCAAGAGACCCAGTACTTC
TRBJ1-2,TRBD1,TRBV27,once,CASSFRTGTYGYTF,TGTGCCAGCAGTTTCAGGACAGGGACCTATGGCTACACCTTC